These 29 T cell receptor beta chains came from one sample sequenced in a study of blood T cell repertoires in COVID-19. Sequencing was performed with immunoSEQ multiplex PCR; in TCRdb, only in-frame clones are kept and a portion is missing. In the table there are 110,000 to 150,000 clones, about 86% of which are singletons. The sample consisted of peripheral blood. These receptors all stem from a middle-aged woman with acute or convalescent COVID-19.

The chain is built from TRBV3-1 (or the pseudogene TRBV3-2) and TRBJ2-7, with 7 bases matching TRBD2. The V gene end was trimmed by 2 bases and the J gene end by 5 bases; junction bases not matched to a gene: 15. From germline, CDR1 is LGHDT and CDR2 YNNKEL (reference sequence). The CDR3 is 17 residues long. As DNA, the CDR3 is TGTGCCAGCAGCCAACCAAGCGGGATGGGGAGAGGGAACGAGCAGTACTTC. Translated, it gives CASSQPSGMGRGNEQYF.

The chain has TRBV28 and TRBJ1-5; D remains ambiguous. The germline V and J ends were trimmed by 7 bases and 6 bases, with 10 bases remaining between them. Germline V lookup: CDR1 MDHEN, CDR2 SYDVKM. There are 12 residues in the CDR3. For the CDR3, the DNA is TGTGCCAGCAAGAGGGAGGGTCAGCCCCAGCATTTT. It codes for CASKREGQPQHF.

The V call is TRBV7-2, the J call TRBJ1-2, with D tentatively TRBD1 (6 bases). The CDR3 loop spans 13 amino acids. The germline V gene has CDR1 SGHTA and CDR2 FQGNSA. V was pared by 7 bases and J by 8 bases, with 17 bases between. The CDR3 protein is CASTETGGGGYTF. The CDR3 DNA follows: TGTGCCAGCACCGAAACGGGGGGCGGCGGCTACACCTTC. The full variable domain, its missing parts supplied by reference TRBV7-2 and TRBJ1-2, is GAGVSQSPSNKVTEKGKDVELRCDPISGHTALYWYRQSLGQGLEFLIYFQGNSAPDKSGLPSDRFSAERTGGSVSTLTIQRTQQEDSAVYLCASTETGGGGYTFGSGTRLTVV.

The V and J genes are TRBV4-1 and TRBJ2-7, with 8 bases aligning to TRBD2. This CDR3 spans 15 amino acids. Germline CDR1 and CDR2: MGHRA and YSYEKL. Trimming removed 4 bases from V and 4 bases from J; junction bases left unmatched: 9. The CDR3: CASSPQGTSAYEQYF. The CDR3 DNA reads as TGCGCCAGCAGCCCTCAAGGGACTAGTGCTTACGAGCAGTACTTC.

The V gene is TRBV18, the J gene TRBJ1-1, with no clear D. V was clipped by 1 base and J by 1 base, with 10 bases between them. Germline values: CDR1 KGHSH, CDR2 LQKENI. The CDR3 spans 15 residues. Written as DNA, the CDR3 is TGTGCCAGCTCACCACGAGGGTCGTGGAACACTGAAGCTTTCTTT. Translated: CASSPRGSWNTEAFF.

The chain couples TRBV27 to TRBJ1-5; no clear D. Per germline, CDR1 MNHEY and CDR2 SMNVEV (reference sequence). V shed 3 bases and J shed 1 base, with 7 bases lying between them. There are 14 residues in the CDR3. This CDR3 reads CASSLGSSNQPQHF. The DNA for the CDR3 is TGTGCCAGCAGTTTGGGCAGCAGCAATCAGCCCCAGCATTTT.

A word on this clone: Germline is not matched at one junction end, which may reflect a read error. This chain joins TRBV5-8 and TRBJ1-5, with D possibly TRBD1 on 5 matching bases. The CDR3 is 12 residues long. Germline assignment: CDR1 SGHTS and CDR2 YDEGEE. CDR3 sequence reads: CASSQGLQTQHF. CDR3 sequence (DNA): TGTGCCAGCAGCCAGGGACTTCAGACCCAGCATTTT.

The gene calls are TRBV7-9 and TRBJ1-2, with TRBD1 matching over 7 bases. The CDR3 is made up of 14 amino acids. J gave up 6 bases and V 5 bases, and 9 bases lay outside the gene matches. The germline V gene has CDR1 SEHNR and CDR2 FQNEAQ (reference sequence). The CDR3 here is CASSPRGGRDGYTF. The CDR3 DNA is TGTGCCAGCAGCCCCCGAGGGGGCCGAGATGGCTACACCTTC.

The chain employs TRBV5-5 and TRBJ1-1, with D possibly matching TRBD1 (5 bases). CDR1 SGHKS and CDR2 YYEKEE come from the germline V gene (reference sequence). Trimming cost V 0 bases and J 10 bases, with 16 bases left between them. The CDR3 runs 14 residues. This CDR3 is CASSLAVGAPIAFF. CDR3 sequence (DNA): TGTGCCAGCAGCTTGGCGGTAGGGGCCCCGATAGCTTTCTTT.

Regarding this clone: Other nucleotide sequences in the sample specify the same CDR3. J is TRBJ1-1 and V is TRBV12-3 or TRBV12-4; TRBD1 agrees at 7 bases. There are 13 residues in the CDR3. The junction had 1 base not matched to a gene; V was cut back by 6 bases and J by 0 bases. This chain's CDR3 is CASRQGLNTEAFF. CDR3 DNA sequence: TGTGCCAGCAGACAGGGGTTGAACACTGAAGCTTTCTTT.

V is TRBV27 and J is TRBJ1-5, with TRBD1 as a possible D gene (5 bases). Trimming took off 6 bases at V and 3 bases at J, with 9 bases between the two ends. CDR3 size: 13 residues. Germline lookup yields CDR1 MNHEY and CDR2 SMNVEV (reference sequence). The CDR3 bases are TGTGCCAGCAGCGGGACTCTCAATCAGCCCCAGCATTTT. This translates into CASSGTLNQPQHF.

For the CDR3, the DNA is TGTGCCAGTAGTATAGGAGCGTTCTCTGGAAACACCATATATTTT. Protein: CASSIGAFSGNTIYF. J is TRBJ1-3 and V is TRBV19; D call uncertain. The CDR3 has 15 amino acids. With 1 base removed from V and 0 bases from J, the gap between germline ends came to 7 bases. Germline loops: CDR1 LNHDA, CDR2 SQIVND (reference sequence).

This rearrangement joins TRBV28 to TRBJ2-3; D is perhaps TRBD2 (5 bases). The V end was cut by 9 bases, the J end by 0 bases, with 10 bases between. The germline CDR1 and CDR2 sequences are MDHEN and SYDVKM. The CDR3 spans 13 residues. In DNA form, the CDR3 reads TGTGCCAGTCGGAGGAGGAGCACAGATACGCAGTATTTT. Translated, it gives CASRRRSTDTQYF.

This chain links TRBV2 with TRBJ2-7, with 7 bases that match TRBD1. The V gene's germline CDR1 is SNHLY and CDR2 FYNNEI. The CDR3 has 14 residues. The V segment lost 7 bases and the J segment 4 bases; nucleotides outside the gene matches: 10. In DNA form, the CDR3 reads TGTGCCAGCACCGTAGGGCAGGGGGTGTACGAGCAGTACTTC. As protein: CASTVGQGVYEQYF.

The gene calls are TRBV6-2 or TRBV6-3 and TRBJ2-3; TRBD1 is a possible D gene (6 bases). CDR3 length: 16 amino acids. CDR1 and CDR2 from the germline V gene are MNHEY and SVGEGT. V was shortened by 2 bases and J by 2 bases, with 14 bases between the two germline ends. Written as DNA, the CDR3 is TGTGCCAGCAGTTACCCCAAGGGGGAACACACAGATACGCAGTATTTT. This codes for CASSYPKGEHTDTQYF.

The chain is built from TRBV7-2 and TRBJ2-5; tentative D call: TRBD2 (6 bases). V dropped 5 bases and J dropped 4 bases, with 17 bases sitting between them. Looked up from germline, CDR1 is SGHTA and CDR2 is FQGNSA. The CDR3 has 15 amino acids. The DNA for the CDR3 is TGTGCCAGCAGCCCCCCGGGACTCAGAACAGAGACCCAGTACTTC. Translation: CASSPPGLRTETQYF.

The J gene is TRBJ1-3, the V gene TRBV19; D is perhaps TRBD1 (5 bases). V shed 6 bases and J shed 0 bases, with 12 bases lying between them. Germline V gene data show CDR1 as LNHDA and CDR2 as SQIVND (reference sequence). This CDR3 is 15 amino acids long. Written as DNA, the CDR3 is TGTGCCAGTAGACCTCAGGGACTCTCTGGAAACACCATATATTTT. It encodes CASRPQGLSGNTIYF.

The rearrangement uses TRBV4-2 and TRBJ1-5; maybe TRBD1 (5 bases). The V and J ends lost 0 bases and 5 bases respectively, with 17 bases between them. Per the germline V gene, CDR1 is LGHNA and CDR2 is YNFKEQ. There are 17 residues in the CDR3. The CDR3 region is CASSQDQDSVSYQPQHF. The CDR3 bases are TGTGCCAGCAGCCAAGATCAAGACAGCGTAAGCTATCAGCCCCAGCATTTT.

The chain joins TRBV2 to TRBJ2-3; TRBD1 is a possible D gene (6 bases). The CDR3 totals 15 residues. Germline V CDR1 and CDR2: SNHLY, FYNNEI. V lost 6 bases, J lost 5 bases, and 18 bases lay in between. CDR3 sequence (DNA): TGTGCCAGCAGGGGGGCAGCGATCCATTTAGATACGCAGTATTTT. Translation: CASRGAAIHLDTQYF.

DNA of the CDR3: TGTGCCAGCAGCTTAGGCGGAGGTAGCAATCAGCCCCAGCATTTT. It encodes CASSLGGGSNQPQHF. The chain carries TRBV7-2 and TRBJ1-5; no clear D. The length of the CDR3 is 15 residues. V lost 1 base and J lost 0, with 7 bases in between. CDR1 is SGHTA, CDR2 FQGNSA, per germline.

The rearrangement uses TRBV9 and TRBJ1-1, with D unclear. The CDR3 extends over 13 amino acids. Germline values: CDR1 SGDLS, CDR2 YYNGEE. The V gene lost 7 bases and the J gene lost 1 base, with 11 bases spanning the gap. The CDR3 loop is CASAKRENTEAFF. CDR3 DNA sequence: TGTGCCAGCGCGAAACGGGAGAACACTGAAGCTTTCTTT.

The sample holds a few counts of this clone. V and J are TRBV9 and TRBJ2-1, with D unclear. CDR3 length: 16 amino acids. V was trimmed by 0 bases and J by 1 base, leaving 11 bases between them. CDR1 is SGDLS and CDR2 is YYNGEE in the germline V gene. Here the CDR3 DNA reads TGTGCCAGCAGCGTAGTTGGAGCGTTATCCTACAATGAGCAGTTCTTC. It yields the protein CASSVVGALSYNEQFF.

The rearrangement joins TRBV20-1 to TRBJ2-7, with a weak D call TRBD2 (5 bases). CDR1 is DFQATT, CDR2 SNEGSKA, per germline (reference sequence). CDR3 length: 12 amino acids. Trimming pared 3 bases from V and 4 bases from J, leaving 10 bases between. The CDR3 DNA is TGCAGTGCTAGTGAGGGAGAATACGAGCAGTACTTC. This codes for CSASEGEYEQYF.

This sequence joins TRBV30 and TRBJ2-7, with 10 bases identical to TRBD2. CDR1 is GTSNPN, CDR2 SVGIG, per germline (reference sequence). Losses at the gene ends were 2 bases for V and 3 bases for J; bases not matched to a gene: 1. The CDR3 contains 13 residues. The CDR3 nucleotides read TGTGCCTGGAGTTTAGCGGGGGGCTACGAGCAGTACTTC. Its translation: CAWSLAGGYEQYF.

This chain joins TRBV7-2 and TRBJ1-2; weak D call: TRBD1 (5 bases). V was pared by 4 bases and J by 4 bases, with 13 bases between. The V gene's germline CDR1 is SGHTA and CDR2 FQGNSA. The CDR3 contains 14 residues. The CDR3 DNA is TGTGCCAGCAGCTCCCCCCCAGGGTTCTATGGCTACACCTTC. Its protein product is CASSSPPGFYGYTF. The full variable domain, completed using reference TRBV7-2 and TRBJ1-2, is GAGVSQSPSNKVTEKGKDVELRCDPISGHTALYWYRQSLGQGLEFLIYFQGNSAPDKSGLPSDRFSAERTGGSVSTLTIQRTQQEDSAVYLCASSSPPGFYGYTFGSGTRLTVV.

The chain recombines TRBV11-2 with TRBJ2-1, with a tentative D call TRBD2 (5 bases). This CDR3 region has 13 residues. Per the germline V gene, CDR1 is SGHAT and CDR2 is FQNNGV. Trimming took off 2 bases at V and 7 bases at J, with 9 bases between the two ends. CDR3 loop: CASSLTPGNEQFF. The CDR3 DNA is TGTGCCAGCAGCTTAACGCCGGGAAATGAGCAGTTCTTC.

The J gene is TRBJ1-2, the V gene TRBV24-1; D gene uncertain. CDR1 is KGHDR, CDR2 SFDVKD, per germline. Between the trimmed V and J ends, which lost 4 bases and 4 bases, there was a span of 6 bases. The CDR3 is 12 amino acids. The CDR3 region is CATSDIGYGYTF. As DNA, the CDR3 is TGTGCCACCAGTGACATCGGCTATGGCTACACCTTC.

V usage is TRBV5-4 and J usage is TRBJ1-2, with 9 bases identical to TRBD1. This CDR3 is built from 13 residues. The V gene's germline CDR1 is SGHNT and CDR2 YYREEE (reference sequence). V was pared by 2 bases and J by 6 bases, with 2 bases of the junction left unmatched. CDR3: CASSFRTGDGYTF. CDR3 sequence (DNA): TGTGCCAGCAGCTTTAGGACAGGGGATGGCTACACCTTC.

This clone has only one observation. The V and J genes are TRBV27 and TRBJ2-2; maybe TRBD2 (5 bases). Per germline, CDR1 MNHEY and CDR2 SMNVEV (reference sequence). V lost 3 bases and J 4 bases, leaving 12 bases between the germline ends. The CDR3 covers 15 residues. CDR3 in DNA: TGTGCCAGCAGTTTTGGGAGCCGGGCCACCGGGGAGCTGTTTTTT. Amino acids: CASSFGSRATGELFF.